The rows below give T cell receptor beta chains drawn from one sample of a study of CD8 T cell repertoires and HIV-1 epitope variants. The data were produced by immunoSEQ multiplex PCR, yet TCRdb's version contains in-frame clones alone and is incomplete. There are under 100,000 clones in the sample; roughly 80% occur only once, and more than 25% lies in the top ten. Sequencing was performed on uncultured baseline CD8+ T cells from peripheral blood mononuclear cells (PBMCs). All receptors derive from a male donor with HIV. Both conserved end residues are part of each CDR3. A D gene is named only where the DNA matches it firmly. The listing skips clone size in some rows; elsewhere it reads once, few, many or a size class.

CASSVEAGTGFADAFF TGTGCCAGCAGCGTAGAAGCCGGGACAGGGTTTGCGGATGCTTTCTTT TRBJ1-1 TRBV9 . TRBD1
CASRISGGAGSEQYF TGTGCCAGCAGGATTAGCGGGGGGGCCGGGAGCGAGCAGTACTTC TRBJ2-7 TRBV6-1 . TRBD2
CASSPKDTQYF TGTGCCAGCAGTCCCAAAGATACGCAGTATTTT TRBJ2-3 TRBV28 . .
CSVAGQGDEQYF TGCAGCGTCGCGGGACAGGGGGACGAGCAGTACTTC TRBJ2-7 TRBV29-1 . TRBD1
CASSEFAGSNSPLHF TGTGCCAGCAGTGAATTCGCAGGGAGTAATTCACCCCTCCACTTT TRBJ1-6 TRBV6-1 . .
CASSMGADPKPYAYEQYF TGTGCCAGTAGTATGGGGGCAGACCCGAAGCCATACGCCTACGAGCAGTACTTC TRBJ2-7 TRBV19 . .
CASSPGTGSYEQYF TGTGCCAGCAGCCCAGGGACAGGATCTTACGAGCAGTACTTC TRBJ2-7 TRBV7-9 . TRBD1
CASRSRGVYNTEAFF TGTGCCAGCAGGTCTCGGGGGGTCTATAACACTGAAGCTTTCTTT TRBJ1-1 TRBV28 . .
CASSPQGQRNQPQHF TGCGCCAGCAGCCCGCAGGGACAGCGCAATCAGCCCCAGCATTTT TRBJ1-5 TRBV5-1 . TRBD1
CASSLVPDSSTGELFF TGTGCCAGCAGCTTGGTTCCGGACAGCAGCACCGGGGAGCTGTTTTTT TRBJ2-2 TRBV5-5 . .
CASSKRTASEAEAFF TGTGCCAGTAGTAAACGGACAGCTTCGGAAGCTGAAGCTTTCTTT TRBJ1-1 TRBV19 . .
CAWSAGMNTEAFF TGTGCCTGGAGTGCGGGAATGAACACTGAAGCTTTCTTT TRBJ1-1 TRBV30 . .
CASSKGTERGTQYF TGTGCCAGCAGCAAAGGGACCGAAAGAGGGACCCAGTACTTC TRBJ2-5 TRBV9 . .
CASSLGGTGVQPQHF TGTGCCAGCAGCTTAGGAGGGACAGGGGTTCAGCCCCAGCATTTT TRBJ1-5 TRBV7-2 . TRBD1
CASSLERLSRYTGELFF TGTGCCAGCAGCTTAGAGAGGCTTAGCCGGTACACCGGGGAGCTGTTTTTT TRBJ2-2 TRBV5-6 once .
CASSQVNSGYANTGELFF TGCGCCAGCAGCCAAGTTAATTCAGGGTACGCGAACACCGGGGAGCTGTTTTTT TRBJ2-2 TRBV4-3 . .
CASSLPWVRSTEAFF TGCGCCAGCAGCCTCCCTTGGGTCAGGAGCACTGAAGCTTTCTTT TRBJ1-1 TRBV4-1 . .